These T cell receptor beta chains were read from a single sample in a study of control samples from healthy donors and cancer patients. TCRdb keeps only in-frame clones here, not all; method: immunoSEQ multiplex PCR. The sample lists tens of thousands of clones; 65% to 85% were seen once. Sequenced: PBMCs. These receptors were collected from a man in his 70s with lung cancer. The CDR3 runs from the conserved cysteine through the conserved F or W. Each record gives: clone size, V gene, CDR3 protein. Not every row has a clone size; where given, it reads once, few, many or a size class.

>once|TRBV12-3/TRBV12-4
CASSLYSYEQYF
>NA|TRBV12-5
CASGSHRGGMAFF
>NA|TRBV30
CAWALVAGGEYF
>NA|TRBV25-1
CASTNTDFREKLFF
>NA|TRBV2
CASRRRGTDLNYGYTF
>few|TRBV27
CASSVIRGPNQPQHF
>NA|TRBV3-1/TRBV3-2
CASRPGGRGEQYF
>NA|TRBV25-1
CASSDAGTGAHEQYF
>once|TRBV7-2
CASSLTIRTGGAHTEAFF
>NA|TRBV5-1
CASSLAAGTMTEAFF
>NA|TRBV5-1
CASSLVASGGRGSTDTQYF
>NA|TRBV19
CASARTGISTNTQYF
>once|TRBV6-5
CASSPGGDPTQYF
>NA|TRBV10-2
CASRPGRAGGRTDTQYF
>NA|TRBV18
CASSLRTGGPQNYGYTF
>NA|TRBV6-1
CASSEVGNSPLHF
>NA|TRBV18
CASSPSIAKNIQYF
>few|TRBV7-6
CASSLGQGNDGYTF
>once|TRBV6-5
CASSYEGGSYNEQFF
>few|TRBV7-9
CASSFSFDAGSNTGELFF
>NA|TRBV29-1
CSVEQGLGYTF
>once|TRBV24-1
CATSEPTSGGIRTDTQYF
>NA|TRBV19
CASRDRPGTDTQYF
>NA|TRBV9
CASSVGGGQGALDTQYF
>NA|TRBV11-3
CASSLGQGDTGELFF
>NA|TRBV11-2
CASSSEGQGVRAIDTDTQYF
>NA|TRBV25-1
CASTRAETNNSPLHF
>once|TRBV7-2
CASSLLQGATEAFF
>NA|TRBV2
CASSVANTEAFF
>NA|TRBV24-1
CATSEGGQPQHF
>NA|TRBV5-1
CASSLVGGYEQYF
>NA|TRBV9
CASSRGAQYEQYF
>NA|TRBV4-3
CASSRDNGGGDEQFF
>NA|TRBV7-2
CASSPRGTGGLYYGYTF
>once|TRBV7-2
CASSPRAVTTSYNEQFF
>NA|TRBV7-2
CASSFSGGADTQYF
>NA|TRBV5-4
CASSLDRNNEQFF
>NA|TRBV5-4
CASSLGSGGTLSYEQYF
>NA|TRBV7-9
CASSPLGLASSYEQYF
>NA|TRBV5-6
CASSLGGTPHQPQHF
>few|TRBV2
CATVLNTEAFF
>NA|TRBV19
CASSIQSSTDTQYF
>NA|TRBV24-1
CATSDSASGGVYNEQFF
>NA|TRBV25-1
CASRGAWEDGANVLTF
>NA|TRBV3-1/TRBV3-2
CASSPPGTSGRAFF
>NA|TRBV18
CASSNRGNTEAFF
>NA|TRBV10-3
CAISSRAMSTDTQYF
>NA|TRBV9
CASSVAATSGSTDTQYF
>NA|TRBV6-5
CASSPSADTGNTIYF
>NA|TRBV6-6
CASSSTGGASYEQYF
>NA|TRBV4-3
CASSQDGGGTSTDTQYF
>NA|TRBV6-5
CASSGRTGGSYEQYF